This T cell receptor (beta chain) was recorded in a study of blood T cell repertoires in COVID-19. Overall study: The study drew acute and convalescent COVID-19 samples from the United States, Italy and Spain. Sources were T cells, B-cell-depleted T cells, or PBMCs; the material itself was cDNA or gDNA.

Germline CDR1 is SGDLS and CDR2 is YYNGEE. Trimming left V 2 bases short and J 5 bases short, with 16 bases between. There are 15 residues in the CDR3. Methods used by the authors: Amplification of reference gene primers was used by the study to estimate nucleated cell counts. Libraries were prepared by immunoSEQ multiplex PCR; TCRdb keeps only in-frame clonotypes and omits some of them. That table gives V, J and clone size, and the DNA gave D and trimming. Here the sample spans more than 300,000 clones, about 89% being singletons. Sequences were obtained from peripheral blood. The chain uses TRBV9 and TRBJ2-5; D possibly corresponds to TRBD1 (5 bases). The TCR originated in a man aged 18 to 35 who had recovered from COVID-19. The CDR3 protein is CASSVSRHSGETQYF. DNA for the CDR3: TGTGCCAGCAGCGTGTCCCGTCACTCAGGGGAGACCCAGTACTTC.